These T cell receptor beta chains were read from a single sample in a study of PD-L1 blockade in urothelial cancer. Clones were sequenced by immunoSEQ multiplex PCR, and TCRdb holds only the in-frame ones, with some missing. The table has more than 35,000 clones, around 80% seen once. The sample was PBMCs, taken around atezolizumab (anti-PD-L1) treatment. The receptors here all came from a man between 65 and 85 years old with urothelial cancer. Both conserved end residues are trimmed from each CDR3. The order of the fields is J gene, V gene, D gene, CDR3 protein. D genes are given only for firm matches.

>TRBJ2-7|TRBV5-4|-
ASSEDRGKRSYEQY
>TRBJ2-6|TRBV9|-
ASSARDTGPGANVLT
>TRBJ1-2|TRBV19|-
ASRGTPITYGYT
>TRBJ1-2|TRBV27|TRBD1
ASSLTGGKVRVSYT
>TRBJ1-1|TRBV7-3|-
ASSVGPDSTEAF
>TRBJ2-1|TRBV29-1|TRBD2
SVAGLVYNEQF
>TRBJ2-3|TRBV15|-
ATSPDFSRTDTQY
>TRBJ2-1|TRBV5-1|TRBD2
ASSFDGGGRNEQF
>TRBJ2-3|TRBV2|-
ASTQVPDTQY
>TRBJ1-4|TRBV5-3|TRBD1
ARSLCVGAGTGNEKLF
>TRBJ2-7|TRBV28|-
ASSTLGRGSYEQY
>TRBJ2-1|TRBV15|TRBD2
ATSRVSSGGDEQF
>TRBJ1-6|TRBV4-1|-
ASSPRGGLNNSPLH
>TRBJ2-7|TRBV2|-
ASSAASGTHYEQY
>TRBJ2-1|TRBV7-8|TRBD1
ASSLTGQGEYEQF
>TRBJ1-6|TRBV2|TRBD1
ASSRTGRYSPLH